This section outlines one T cell receptor (beta chain) sequence together with its context. This record belongs to a study of control samples from healthy donors and cancer patients. TCRdb's copy holds only in-frame clones and misses some; the assay was immunoSEQ multiplex PCR. The sample carries 80,000 to 85,000 clones, 88% recorded once. V gave up 3 bases and J gave up 5 bases, with 11 bases separating them. CDR3 length: 13 residues. The sequence derives from a woman between 45 and 60 years old in good health. The sample taken for sequencing was blood. The chain recombines TRBV12-3 or TRBV12-4 with TRBJ2-7; either TRBD1 or TRBD2 may fit D (5 bases each). This CDR3 reads CASSFGTEDEQYF. The CDR3 DNA sequence: TGTGCCAGCAGTTTCGGGACGGAGGACGAGCAGTACTTC.